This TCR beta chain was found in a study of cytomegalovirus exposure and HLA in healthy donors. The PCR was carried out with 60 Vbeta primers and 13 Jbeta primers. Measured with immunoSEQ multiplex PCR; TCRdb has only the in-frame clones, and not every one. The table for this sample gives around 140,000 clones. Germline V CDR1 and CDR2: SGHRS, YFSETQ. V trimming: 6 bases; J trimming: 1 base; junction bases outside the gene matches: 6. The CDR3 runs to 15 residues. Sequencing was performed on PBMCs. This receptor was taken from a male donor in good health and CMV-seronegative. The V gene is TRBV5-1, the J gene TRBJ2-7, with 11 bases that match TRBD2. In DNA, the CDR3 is TGCGCCAGCACCACCGGGACTAGCGGTTCCTACGAGCAGTACTTC. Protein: CASTTGTSGSYEQYF.